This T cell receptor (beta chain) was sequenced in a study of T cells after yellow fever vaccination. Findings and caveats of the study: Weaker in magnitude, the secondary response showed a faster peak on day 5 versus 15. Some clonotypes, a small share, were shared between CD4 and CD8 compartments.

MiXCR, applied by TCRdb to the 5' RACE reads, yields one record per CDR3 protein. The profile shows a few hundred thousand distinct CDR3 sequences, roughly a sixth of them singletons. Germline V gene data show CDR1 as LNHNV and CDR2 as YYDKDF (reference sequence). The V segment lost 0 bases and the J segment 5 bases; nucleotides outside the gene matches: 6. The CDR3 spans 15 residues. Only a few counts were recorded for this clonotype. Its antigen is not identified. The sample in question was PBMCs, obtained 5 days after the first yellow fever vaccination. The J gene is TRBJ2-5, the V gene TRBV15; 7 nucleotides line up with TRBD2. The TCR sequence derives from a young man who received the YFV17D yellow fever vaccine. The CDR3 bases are TGTGCCACCAGCAGAGATCGGGGGGATGGCGAGACCCAGTACTTC. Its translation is CATSRDRGDGETQYF.